Shown below are 16 T cell receptor beta chains from a single sample sequenced in a study of blood T cells in healthy people across ages. Together with a sample-barcoded 5' primer, a J-beta primer mix was included in a second PCR lasting about 7 to 11 cycles. TCRdb independently ran MiXCR on the 5' RACE reads; one entry per CDR3 protein. The sample lists nearly 800,000 distinct CDR3 sequences; more than 55% were seen once. The sequencing input was blood. Receptors were obtained from a man in his forties or fifties in good health.

V and J are TRBV7-2 and TRBJ2-5; 9 nucleotides agree with TRBD1. CDR1 and CDR2 (germline): SGHTA, FQGNSA. The junction had 8 bases not matched to a gene; V was cut back by 6 bases and J by 3 bases. The CDR3 is 15 amino acids. DNA of the CDR3: TGTGCCAGCAGGGACCGGGACAGGGCGGAAGAGACCCAGTACTTC. It codes for CASRDRDRAEETQYF.

This clonotype was counted a few times. This chain connects TRBV11-2 to TRBJ2-1; D is possibly TRBD2 (6 bases). Germline-derived CDR1 and CDR2 are SGHAT and FQNNGV. The V end lost 5 bases, the J end lost 0 bases, and 23 bases lay between the germline ends. CDR3 length: 19 residues. CDR3 coding DNA: TGTGCCAGCAGCGCCCAGCCGTTTGGGGCGGGGACCTCCTACAATGAGCAGTTCTTC. As protein: CASSAQPFGAGTSYNEQFF. The full variable domain, completed using reference TRBV11-2 and TRBJ2-1, is EAGVAQSPRYKIIEKRQSVAFWCNPISGHATLYWYQQILGQGPKLLIQFQNNGVVDDSQLPKDRFSAERLKGVDSTLKIQPAKLEDSAVYLCASSAQPFGAGTSYNEQFFGPGTRLTVL.

V usage is TRBV5-1 and J usage is TRBJ2-3; D is unresolved. V was shortened by 2 bases and J by 2 bases, with 9 bases between the two germline ends. Looked up from germline, CDR1 is SGHRS and CDR2 is YFSETQ. This CDR3 spans 14 amino acids. The CDR3 spells CASSFLVNTDTQYF. The CDR3, as DNA: TGCGCCAGCAGCTTTTTGGTGAACACAGATACGCAGTATTTT.

V is TRBV6-1 and J is TRBJ1-1, with a tentative D call TRBD1 (6 bases). There are 15 residues in the CDR3. V lost 7 bases and J lost 8, with 23 bases in between. The V gene's germline CDR1 is MNHNS and CDR2 SASEGT. Here the CDR3 reads CASIQNVAVTGEAFF. The CDR3, as DNA: TGTGCCAGCATACAAAATGTAGCAGTGACAGGCGAAGCTTTCTTT.

The chain couples TRBV7-6 to TRBJ2-3; D is possibly TRBD2 (5 bases). This CDR3 has 14 amino acids. The V end was cut by 5 bases, the J end by 6 bases, with 15 bases between. CDR1 is SGHVS, CDR2 FNYEAQ, per germline. As DNA, the CDR3 is TGTGCCAGCAGCGTATTCGACTGGGAGGATACGCAGTATTTT. The encoded protein is CASSVFDWEDTQYF.

A word on this clonotype: One base away lies a much larger clone, so this may be a sequencing read error. CDR3 nucleotides: TGTGCCAGCAGTCACCCAGGGGGGGAAGGGACCCAGTACTTC. Translating it yields CASSHPGGEGTQYF. This chain uses TRBV7-2 with TRBJ2-5, with D perhaps being TRBD1 or TRBD2 (7 bases each). The V and J ends lost 6 bases and 7 bases respectively, with 18 bases between them. The CDR3 spans 14 residues. Germline CDR1 and CDR2: SGHTA and FQGNSA.

This clonotype was counted a few times. This chain uses TRBV5-1 with TRBJ2-1; D is unclear. The CDR3 sequence is 13 residues long. V was shortened by 0 bases and J by 5 bases, with 6 bases between the two germline ends. In germline, CDR1 is SGHRS, CDR2 YFSETQ. As DNA, the CDR3 is TGCGCCAGCAGCTTGGCAGCTAACAATGAGCAGTTCTTC. Amino acid sequence: CASSLAANNEQFF.

The rearrangement uses TRBV6-6 and TRBJ1-5; 9 bases map to TRBD1. This CDR3 spans 16 amino acids. V was clipped by 10 bases and J by 0 bases; unmatched bases: 10. Germline CDR1 and CDR2: MNHNY and SVGAGI (reference sequence). The CDR3 bases are TGTGCCATCCCGGGACAGGGATCATATAGCAATCAGCCCCAGCATTTT. Encoded protein: CAIPGQGSYSNQPQHF.

V usage is TRBV28 and J usage is TRBJ2-5; the D gene is possibly TRBD1 (5 bases). With 11 bases removed from V and 4 bases from J, the gap between germline ends came to 14 bases. Germline CDR1 and CDR2: MDHEN and SYDVKM. The CDR3 length is 12 residues. CDR3 protein: CARKTVLETQYF. The CDR3 coding sequence is TGTGCCCGCAAGACAGTTTTAGAGACCCAGTACTTC.

The V gene is TRBV28, the J gene TRBJ2-7; no definite D call. Germline V CDR1 and CDR2: MDHEN, SYDVKM. This CDR3 contains 12 residues. The V end lost 5 bases, the J end lost 6 bases, and 11 bases lay between the germline ends. CDR3 DNA sequence: TGTGCCAGCAGTCCCCCTCTTGGCGAGCAGTACTTC. Its protein is CASSPPLGEQYF.

The chain couples TRBV6-5 to TRBJ1-2; 10 nucleotides match TRBD1. Trimming removed 6 bases from V and 6 bases from J; junction bases left unmatched: 7. The CDR3 totals 14 residues. Germline CDR1 reads MNHEY; CDR2 reads SVGAGI. Here the CDR3 DNA reads TGTGCCAGCAGAGCCTCCGGGACAGGGGATGGCTACACCTTC. Translation gives CASRASGTGDGYTF.

The rearrangement links TRBV3-1 to TRBJ1-2; 9 bases agree with TRBD1. V shed 3 bases, J shed 3 bases, and the junction held 14 bases outside the gene matches. CDR3 length equals 18 residues. From germline, CDR1 is LGHDT and CDR2 YNNKEL (reference sequence). The DNA for the CDR3 is TGTGCCAGCAGCCACGGAAAATTCCGGGACAGGGTCGACTATGGCTACACCTTC. Its translation is CASSHGKFRDRVDYGYTF.

V usage is TRBV27 and J usage is TRBJ2-7; unclear D gene. This CDR3 comprises 15 residues. Germline-derived CDR1 and CDR2 are MNHEY and SMNVEV (reference sequence). Trimming took off 7 bases at V and 2 bases at J, with 18 bases between the two ends. CDR3 in amino acids: CASTSIRSKTYEQYF. As DNA, the CDR3 is TGTGCCAGCACCTCTATACGGTCTAAGACCTACGAGCAGTACTTC.

The rearrangement uses TRBV29-1 and TRBJ1-5; D may be TRBD1 (6 bases). The CDR3 is 13 residues long. V lost 5 bases, J lost 3 bases, and 11 bases lay in between. Germline V gene lookup returns CDR1 SQVTM and CDR2 ANQGSEA. CDR3: CSVKGQDNQPQHF. DNA of the CDR3: TGCAGCGTTAAGGGACAAGACAATCAGCCCCAGCATTTT.

The J gene is TRBJ2-5, the V gene TRBV12-3 or TRBV12-4, with 7 nucleotides matching TRBD1. The trim removed 3 bases at V and 5 bases at J, leaving 9 bases unmatched. The CDR3 is made up of 15 amino acids. CDR3 nucleotide sequence: TGTGCCAGCAGTTTTGGGCAGGGGGTACTGGAGACCCAGTACTTC. Protein sequence: CASSFGQGVLETQYF.

The chain carries TRBV27 and TRBJ2-1; tentatively, D is TRBD2 (6 bases). Germline V lookup: CDR1 MNHEY, CDR2 SMNVEV (reference sequence). This CDR3 contains 14 residues. V lost 9 bases to trimming and J lost 7 bases, with 19 bases between them. The CDR3 DNA follows: TGTGCCAGTTCTCCCAGCGGGTCACGTAATGAGCAGTTCTTC. It translates to CASSPSGSRNEQFF.